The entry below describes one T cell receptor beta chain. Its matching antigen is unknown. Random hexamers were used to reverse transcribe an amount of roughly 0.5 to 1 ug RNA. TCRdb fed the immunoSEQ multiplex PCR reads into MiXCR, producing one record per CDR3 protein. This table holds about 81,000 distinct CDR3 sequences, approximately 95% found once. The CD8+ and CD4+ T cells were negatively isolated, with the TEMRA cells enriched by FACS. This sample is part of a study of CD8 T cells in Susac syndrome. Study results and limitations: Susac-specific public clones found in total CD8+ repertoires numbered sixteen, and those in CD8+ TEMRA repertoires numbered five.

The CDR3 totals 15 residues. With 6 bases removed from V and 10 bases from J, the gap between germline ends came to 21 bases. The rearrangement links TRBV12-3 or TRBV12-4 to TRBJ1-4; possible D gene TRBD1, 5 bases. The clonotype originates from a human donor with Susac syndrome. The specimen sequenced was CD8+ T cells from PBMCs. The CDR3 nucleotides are TGTGCCAGCAGGGGGCCCGGACCTCCGGTGGGAAAACTGTTTTTT. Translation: CASRGPGPPVGKLFF.